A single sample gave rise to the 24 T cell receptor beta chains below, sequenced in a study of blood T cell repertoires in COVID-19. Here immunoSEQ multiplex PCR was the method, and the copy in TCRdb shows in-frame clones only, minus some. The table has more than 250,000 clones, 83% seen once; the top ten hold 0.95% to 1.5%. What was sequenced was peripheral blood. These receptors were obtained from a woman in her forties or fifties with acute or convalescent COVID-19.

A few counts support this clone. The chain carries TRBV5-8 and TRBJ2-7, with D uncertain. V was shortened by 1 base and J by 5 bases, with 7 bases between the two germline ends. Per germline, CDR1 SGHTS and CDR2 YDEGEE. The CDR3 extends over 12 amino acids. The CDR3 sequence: CASSLREDEQYF. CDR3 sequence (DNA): TGTGCCAGCAGCTTGCGAGAAGACGAGCAGTACTTC.

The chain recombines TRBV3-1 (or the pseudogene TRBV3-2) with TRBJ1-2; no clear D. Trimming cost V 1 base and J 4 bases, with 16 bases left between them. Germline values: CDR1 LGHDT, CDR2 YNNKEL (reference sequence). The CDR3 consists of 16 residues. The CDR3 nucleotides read TGTGCCAGCAGCCAAGGTGAATTGTACAGTTCCTATGGCTACACCTTC. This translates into CASSQGELYSSYGYTF.

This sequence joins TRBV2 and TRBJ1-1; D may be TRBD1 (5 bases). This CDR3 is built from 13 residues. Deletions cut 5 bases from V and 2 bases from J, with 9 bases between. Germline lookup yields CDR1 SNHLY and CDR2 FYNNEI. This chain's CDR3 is CASSLQGNTEAFF. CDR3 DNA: TGTGCCAGCAGTCTCCAGGGTAACACTGAAGCTTTCTTT.

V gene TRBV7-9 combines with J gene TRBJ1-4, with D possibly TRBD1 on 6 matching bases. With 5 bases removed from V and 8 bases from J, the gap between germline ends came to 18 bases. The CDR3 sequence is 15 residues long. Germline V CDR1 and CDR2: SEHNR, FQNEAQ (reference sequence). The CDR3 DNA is TGTGCCAGCAGCCCGGACAGAGCGAATGAAGAAAAACTGTTTTTT. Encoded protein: CASSPDRANEEKLFF.

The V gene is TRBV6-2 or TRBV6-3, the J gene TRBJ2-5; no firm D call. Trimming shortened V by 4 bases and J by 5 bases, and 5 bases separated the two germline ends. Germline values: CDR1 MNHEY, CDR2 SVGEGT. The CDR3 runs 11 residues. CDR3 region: CASSFRETQYF. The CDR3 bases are TGTGCCAGCAGTTTCAGGGAGACCCAGTACTTC.

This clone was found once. The CDR3 DNA sequence: TGCGCCAGCAGCTTCAACCCCCAGGGGGCCAGCTCCTATAATTCACCCCTCCACTTT. Protein: CASSFNPQGASSYNSPLHF. The chain carries TRBV5-1 and TRBJ1-6, with 8 positions matching TRBD1. J lost 0 bases, V lost 2 bases, and 10 bases had no gene match. This CDR3 region has 19 residues. CDR1 is SGHRS and CDR2 is YFSETQ in the germline V gene.

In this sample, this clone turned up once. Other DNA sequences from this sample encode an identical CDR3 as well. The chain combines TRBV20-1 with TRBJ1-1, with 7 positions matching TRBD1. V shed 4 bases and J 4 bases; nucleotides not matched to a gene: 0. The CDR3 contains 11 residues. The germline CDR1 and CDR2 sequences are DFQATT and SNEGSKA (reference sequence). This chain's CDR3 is CSANRGTEAFF. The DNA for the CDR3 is TGCAGTGCTAACAGGGGCACTGAAGCTTTCTTT.

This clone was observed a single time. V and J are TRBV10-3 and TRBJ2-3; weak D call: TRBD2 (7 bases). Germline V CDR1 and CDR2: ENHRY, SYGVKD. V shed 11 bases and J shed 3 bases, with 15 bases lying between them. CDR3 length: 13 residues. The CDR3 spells CALREGGTDTQYF. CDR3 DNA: TGTGCCCTACGCGAGGGGGGGACAGATACGCAGTATTTT.

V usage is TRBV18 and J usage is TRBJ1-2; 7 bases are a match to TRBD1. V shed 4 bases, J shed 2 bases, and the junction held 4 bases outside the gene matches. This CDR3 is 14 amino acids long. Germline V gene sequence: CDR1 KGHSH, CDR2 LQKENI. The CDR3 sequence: CASSQGQANYGYTF. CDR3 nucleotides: TGTGCCAGCTCACAAGGACAGGCGAACTATGGCTACACCTTC. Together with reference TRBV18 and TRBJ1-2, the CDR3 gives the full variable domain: NAGVMQNPRHLVRRRGQEARLRCSPMKGHSHVYWYRQLPEEGLKFMVYLQKENIIDESGMPKERFSAEFPKEGPSILRIQQVVRGDSAAYFCASSQGQANYGYTFGSGTRLTVV.

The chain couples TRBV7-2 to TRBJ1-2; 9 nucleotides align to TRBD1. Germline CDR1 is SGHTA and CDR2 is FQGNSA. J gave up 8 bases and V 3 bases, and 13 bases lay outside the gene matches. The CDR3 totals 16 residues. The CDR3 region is CASSFQRPGQGGGYTF. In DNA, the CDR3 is TGTGCCAGCAGCTTCCAACGACCGGGACAGGGAGGCGGCTACACCTTC.

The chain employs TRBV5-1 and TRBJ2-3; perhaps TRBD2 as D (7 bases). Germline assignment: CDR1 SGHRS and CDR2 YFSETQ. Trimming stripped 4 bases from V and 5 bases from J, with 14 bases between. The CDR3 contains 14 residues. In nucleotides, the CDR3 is TGCGCCAGCAGCCCCGGGGGGCAACGAGATACGCAGTATTTT. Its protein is CASSPGGQRDTQYF.

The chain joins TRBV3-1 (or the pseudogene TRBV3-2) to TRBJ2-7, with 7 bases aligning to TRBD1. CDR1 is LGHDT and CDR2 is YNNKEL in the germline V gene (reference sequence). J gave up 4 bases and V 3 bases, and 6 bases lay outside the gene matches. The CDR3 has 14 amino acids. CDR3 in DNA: TGTGCCAGCAGCCATTCTGACAGGGCTTACGAGCAGTACGTC. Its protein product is CASSHSDRAYEQYV.

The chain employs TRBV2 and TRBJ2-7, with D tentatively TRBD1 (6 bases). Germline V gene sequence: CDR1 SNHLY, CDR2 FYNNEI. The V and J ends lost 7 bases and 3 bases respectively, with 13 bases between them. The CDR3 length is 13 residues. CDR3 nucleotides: TGTGCCAGCATCGAGGACAGAAACTACGAGCAGTACGTC. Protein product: CASIEDRNYEQYV.

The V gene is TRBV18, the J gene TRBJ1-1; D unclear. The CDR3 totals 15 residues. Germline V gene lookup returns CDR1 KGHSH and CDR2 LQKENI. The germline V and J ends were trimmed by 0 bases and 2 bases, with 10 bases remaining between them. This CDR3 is CASSPPDLPNTEAFF. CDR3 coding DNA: TGTGCCAGCTCACCACCGGACTTACCAAACACTGAAGCTTTCTTT.

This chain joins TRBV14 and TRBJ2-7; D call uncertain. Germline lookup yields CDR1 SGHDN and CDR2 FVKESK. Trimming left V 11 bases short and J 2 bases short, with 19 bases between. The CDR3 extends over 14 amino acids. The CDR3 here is CAFLGSRRAYEQYF. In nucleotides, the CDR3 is TGTGCCTTTCTGGGCTCCCGCCGAGCCTACGAGCAGTACTTC.

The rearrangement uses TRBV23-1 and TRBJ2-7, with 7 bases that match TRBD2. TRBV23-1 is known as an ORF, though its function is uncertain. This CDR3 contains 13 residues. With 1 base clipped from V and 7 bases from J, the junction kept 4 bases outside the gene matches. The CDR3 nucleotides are TGCGCCAGCAGTCAATTTGGGACTACAGAGCAGTACTTC. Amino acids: CASSQFGTTEQYF.

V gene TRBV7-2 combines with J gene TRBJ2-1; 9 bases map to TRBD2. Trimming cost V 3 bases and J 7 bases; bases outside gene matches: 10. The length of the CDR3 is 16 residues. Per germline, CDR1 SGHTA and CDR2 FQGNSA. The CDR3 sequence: CASSLGGLAGRNEQFF. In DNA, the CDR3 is TGTGCCAGCAGCTTGGGGGGGCTAGCGGGGCGGAATGAGCAGTTCTTC. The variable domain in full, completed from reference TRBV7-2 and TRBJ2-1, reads GAGVSQSPSNKVTEKGKDVELRCDPISGHTALYWYRQSLGQGLEFLIYFQGNSAPDKSGLPSDRFSAERTGGSVSTLTIQRTQQEDSAVYLCASSLGGLAGRNEQFFGPGTRLTVL.

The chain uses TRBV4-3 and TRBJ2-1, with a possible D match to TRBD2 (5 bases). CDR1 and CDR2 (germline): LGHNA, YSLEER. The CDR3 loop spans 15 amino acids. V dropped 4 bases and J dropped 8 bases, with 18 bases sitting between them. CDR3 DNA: TGCGCCAGCAGCCCGGGGTGGGTCGCAAGCGATGAGCAGTTCTTC. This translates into CASSPGWVASDEQFF.

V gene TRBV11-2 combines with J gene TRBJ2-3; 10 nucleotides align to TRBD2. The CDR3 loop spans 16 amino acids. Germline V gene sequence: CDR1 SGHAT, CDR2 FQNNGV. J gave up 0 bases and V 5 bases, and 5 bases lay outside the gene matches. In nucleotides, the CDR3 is TGTGCCAGCAGCGTCACTAGCGGGGCTAGCACAGATACGCAGTATTTT. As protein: CASSVTSGASTDTQYF.

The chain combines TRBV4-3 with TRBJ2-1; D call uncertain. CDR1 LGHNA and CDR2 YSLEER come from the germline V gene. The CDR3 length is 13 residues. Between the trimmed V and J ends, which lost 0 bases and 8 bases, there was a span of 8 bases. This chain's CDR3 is CASSQDIGDEQFF. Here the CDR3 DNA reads TGCGCCAGCAGCCAAGATATCGGAGATGAGCAGTTCTTC.

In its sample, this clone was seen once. This CDR3 reads CASSERVGSPGDEQYF. As DNA, the CDR3 is TGTGCCAGCAGTGAGAGGGTGGGATCTCCGGGCGACGAGCAGTACTTC. This sequence joins TRBV6-1 and TRBJ2-7; TRBD2 might be the D (5 bases). The CDR3 extends over 16 amino acids. The germline V gene encodes CDR1 MNHNS and CDR2 SASEGT. V was pared by 3 bases and J by 5 bases, with 20 bases between.

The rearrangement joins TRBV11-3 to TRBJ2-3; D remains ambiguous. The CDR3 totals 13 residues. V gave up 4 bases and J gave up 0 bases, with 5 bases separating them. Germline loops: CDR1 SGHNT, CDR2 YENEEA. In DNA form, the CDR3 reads TGTGCCAGCAGCTCCCTGAGCACAGATACGCAGTATTTT. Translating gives CASSSLSTDTQYF.

CDR3 nucleotides: TGTGCCAGCAGTCCGGGACAAGTAAAAGAGACCCAGTACTTC. It codes for CASSPGQVKETQYF. This rearrangement joins TRBV25-1 to TRBJ2-5; D is possibly TRBD1 (6 bases). Germline loops: CDR1 MGHDK, CDR2 SYGVNS. The CDR3 runs 14 residues. V was clipped by 5 bases and J by 3 bases, with 13 bases between them.

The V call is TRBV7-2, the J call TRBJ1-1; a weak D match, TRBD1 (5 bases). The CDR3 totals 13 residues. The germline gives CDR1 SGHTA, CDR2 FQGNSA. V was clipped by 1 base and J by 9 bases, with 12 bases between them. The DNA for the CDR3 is TGTGCCAGCAGCTTAGAAGGGGCGAGGCAAGCTTTCTTT. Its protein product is CASSLEGARQAFF.